This TCR beta chain was captured by sequencing in a study of blood T cells in healthy people across ages. In the study overall: T cells yielded about one barcoded beta molecule per two cells through template switching.

As regards this clonotype: As yet, its antigen is unknown.

Aged roughly 6 to 100, donors were systemically healthy Caucasians from Russia. Regarding the study as a whole: TCR beta diversity per million T cells fell roughly linearly with age.

With a J-beta primer mix and a sample-barcoded 5' primer, a second PCR ran 7 to 11 cycles. Tagging of each cDNA molecule was performed by a template-switch adaptor with 12 random nucleotides. In TCRdb, the 5' RACE reads were re-called with MiXCR into one record per CDR3 protein. The repertoire holds hundreds of thousands of distinct CDR3 sequences, with around two fifths as singletons. The origin of this receptor is a man between 60 and 70 years old in good health. Sequenced input: blood.

As DNA, the CDR3 is TGTGCCACTCACAGCCAGGCCCTCTATGGCTACACCTTC. Translated: CATHSQALYGYTF. The J gene is TRBJ1-2, the V gene TRBV12-3 or TRBV12-4, with D unresolved. The CDR3 is 13 residues long. Trimming shortened V by 10 bases and J by 4 bases, and 16 bases separated the two germline ends.